The present entry profiles one T cell receptor (beta chain) with its context. Its recognized antigen is unknown. No per-base quality is available; no much larger clone lies one base away. Donors were 35 to 40 systemically healthy Caucasian individuals from Russia aged roughly 6 to 100 years. Approximately 10 milliliters of peripheral blood were collected from each donor into EDTA-treated Vacutainer tubes. Ficoll-Paque density-gradient centrifugation was used to isolate PBMCs, with at least 7 million per sample. Total RNA, at least 5 micrograms per sample, was extracted from PBMCs with Trizol reagent. For every donor, an aliquot of PBMCs went through flow cytometry to measure the percentages of naive CD45RAhigh/CD27high T cells. The germline V gene specifies MDHEN as CDR1 and SYDVKM as CDR2. V trim: 2 bases; J trim: 6 bases; unmatched bases: 2. The CDR3, from cysteine to phenylalanine, totals 13 residues. The only DNA kept is the CDR3, 39 bases in frame from the first base.

Library generation was performed with 5' RACE. Sequencing used an Illumina HiSeq 2500. A second about 7 to 12 cycle PCR used a sample-barcoded 5' primer and a J-beta primer mix. Each TCR beta cDNA molecule received a unique molecular identifier from a template-switch 5' adaptor carrying 12 random nucleotides. Each sample yielded at least 3 million CDR3-containing paired-end reads. First-strand cDNA synthesis was performed from all RNA using the Mint cDNA synthesis kit, with priming by a TRBC-specific oligonucleotide. After uracil-DNA glycosylase treatment, a first 18-cycle PCR used universal primers M1SS and BC2_uni_R on all cDNA. Concerning the study's data processing: For normalization, 1 million high-quality reads, each with a distinct molecular identifier, were randomly selected from each sample. Reads sharing molecular identifiers were discarded rather than binned into consensus sequences. MiTCR, with a Q25 quality threshold and the strictest error-elimination algorithm, was used for CDR3 identification, clonotype clustering and error correction. A nonparametric unseen species model using Euler transformation provided a lower-bound estimate of total TCR beta diversity. TCRdb trimmed the raw reads at Q25, called clones with MiXCR and kept productive beta chains. Rows with a matching CDR3 protein are joined into one entry that keeps the most common DNA and genes. TCRdb's processing, not the authors' own work, is the source of the V and J calls. Across this sample there are just under 750,000 distinct CDR3 sequences, with 22% seen only once. The ten largest clones take up around 22% of the sample.

This sample was included in a study of blood T cells in healthy people across ages (dated by TCRdb to 2013 to 2016). Looking at the study overall: In model experiments, roughly one uniquely barcoded TCR beta cDNA molecule per two T cells was captured by template switching. Using deep sequencing normalized with unique cDNA molecular identifiers, the study measured how TCR beta repertoire diversity changes with age. The study analyzed two additional independent replicas of 1 million unique cDNA reads from the same blood draw for two donors, one aged 18 to 29 and one aged 80 or older. To avoid experimental bias, donors of different ages were randomly spread across the sequencing lanes. The donors were divided into four age groups: young (average around 16 years), middle-aged (approximately 42), aged (about 56) and long-lived (approximately 74).

Paper-wide results and their limitations: Compared with the aged group, the long-lived group had more naive CD4+ T cells, fewer expanded clones and increased TCR diversity, a pattern suggesting age selection. Estimates of total diversity based on one million sequenced T cells were considered lower bounds and underestimates. Because profiling used bulk unsorted PBMCs, naive and antigen-experienced compartments could not be compared conclusively. Observed TCR beta diversity per million T cells fell roughly linearly with age, and a significant reduction was already apparent by age roughly 40. The percentage of naive T cells measured by flow cytometry correlated strongly with observed TCR beta diversity. The CMV infection status of donors was not known, potentially confounding age-related changes in expanded clonotypes.

In this chain, TRBV28 is recombined with TRBJ2-7; 9 central nucleotides agree with TRBD2. What was sequenced was blood. This sequence originates from a man between 70 and 80 years old in good health. The DNA sequence is TGTGCCAGCAGTTTAGCGGGAGGGCCCGAGCAGTACTTC. It specifies CASSLAGGPEQYF.